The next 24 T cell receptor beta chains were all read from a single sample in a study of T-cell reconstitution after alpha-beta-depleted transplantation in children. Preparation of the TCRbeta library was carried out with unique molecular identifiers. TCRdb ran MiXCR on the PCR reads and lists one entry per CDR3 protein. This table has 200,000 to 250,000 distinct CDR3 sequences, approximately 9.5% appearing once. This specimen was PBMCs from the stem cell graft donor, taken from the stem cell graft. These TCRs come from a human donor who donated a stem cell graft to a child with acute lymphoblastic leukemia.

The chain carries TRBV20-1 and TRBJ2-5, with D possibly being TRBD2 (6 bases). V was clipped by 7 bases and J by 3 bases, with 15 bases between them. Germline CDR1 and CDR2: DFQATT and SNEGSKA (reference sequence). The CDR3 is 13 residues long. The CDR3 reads CSVRGIGEETQYF. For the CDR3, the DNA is TGCAGTGTCCGGGGGATTGGGGAAGAGACCCAGTACTTC.

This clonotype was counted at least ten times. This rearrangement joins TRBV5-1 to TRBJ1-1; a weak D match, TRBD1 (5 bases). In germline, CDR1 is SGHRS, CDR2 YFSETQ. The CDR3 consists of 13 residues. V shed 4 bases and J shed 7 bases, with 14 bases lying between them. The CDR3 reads CASSLGTGNEAFF. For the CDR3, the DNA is TGCGCCAGCAGCCTCGGGACGGGTAATGAAGCTTTCTTT.

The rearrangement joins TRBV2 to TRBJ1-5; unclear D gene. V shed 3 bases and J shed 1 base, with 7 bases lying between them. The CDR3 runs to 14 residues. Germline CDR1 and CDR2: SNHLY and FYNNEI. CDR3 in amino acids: CASSEIGSNQPQHF. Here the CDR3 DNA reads TGTGCCAGCAGTGAGATTGGGAGCAATCAGCCCCAGCATTTT.

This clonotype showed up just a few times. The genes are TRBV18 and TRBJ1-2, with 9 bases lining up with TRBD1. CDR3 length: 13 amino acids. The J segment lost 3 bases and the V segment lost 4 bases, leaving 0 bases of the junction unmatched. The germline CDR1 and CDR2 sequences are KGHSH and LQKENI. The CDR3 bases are TGTGCCAGCTCACGGGACAGGGACTATGGCTACACCTTC. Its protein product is CASSRDRDYGYTF. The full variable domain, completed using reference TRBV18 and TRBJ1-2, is NAGVMQNPRHLVRRRGQEARLRCSPMKGHSHVYWYRQLPEEGLKFMVYLQKENIIDESGMPKERFSAEFPKEGPSILRIQQVVRGDSAAYFCASSRDRDYGYTFGSGTRLTVV.

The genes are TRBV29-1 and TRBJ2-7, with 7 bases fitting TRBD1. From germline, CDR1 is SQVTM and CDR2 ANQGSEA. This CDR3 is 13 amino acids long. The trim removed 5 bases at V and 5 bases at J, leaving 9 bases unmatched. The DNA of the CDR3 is TGCAGCGTTATGATCCCCACAGGGGACGAGCAGTACTTC. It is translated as CSVMIPTGDEQYF.

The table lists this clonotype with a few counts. CDR3 residues: CASRIGQGRNSGNTIYF. DNA for the CDR3: TGTGCCAGCAGGATCGGGCAGGGCCGAAACTCTGGAAACACCATATATTTT. The chain uses TRBV12-3 or TRBV12-4 and TRBJ1-3; D may be TRBD1 (5 bases). The ends were cut back, 6 bases at V and 0 bases at J, with 18 bases in the middle. The CDR3 is made up of 17 amino acids.

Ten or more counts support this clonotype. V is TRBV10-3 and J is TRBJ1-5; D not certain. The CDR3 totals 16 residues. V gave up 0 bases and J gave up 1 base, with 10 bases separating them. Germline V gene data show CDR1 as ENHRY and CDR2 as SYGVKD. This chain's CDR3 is CAISESRGPSNQPQHF. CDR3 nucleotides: TGTGCCATCAGTGAGTCTAGAGGTCCCAGCAATCAGCCCCAGCATTTT.

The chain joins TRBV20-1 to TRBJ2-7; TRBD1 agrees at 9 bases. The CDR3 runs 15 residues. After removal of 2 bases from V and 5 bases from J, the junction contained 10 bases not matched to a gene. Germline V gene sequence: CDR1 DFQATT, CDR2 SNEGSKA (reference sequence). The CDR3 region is CSARLPGQGAHEQYF. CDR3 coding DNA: TGCAGTGCTAGACTCCCGGGACAGGGCGCTCACGAGCAGTACTTC.

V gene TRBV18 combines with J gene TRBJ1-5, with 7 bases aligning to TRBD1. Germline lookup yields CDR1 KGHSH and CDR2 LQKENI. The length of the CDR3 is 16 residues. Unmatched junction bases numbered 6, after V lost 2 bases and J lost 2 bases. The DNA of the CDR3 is TGTGCCAGCTCACCAATCTCCCAGGGGGGCAATCAGCCCCAGCATTTT. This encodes CASSPISQGGNQPQHF.

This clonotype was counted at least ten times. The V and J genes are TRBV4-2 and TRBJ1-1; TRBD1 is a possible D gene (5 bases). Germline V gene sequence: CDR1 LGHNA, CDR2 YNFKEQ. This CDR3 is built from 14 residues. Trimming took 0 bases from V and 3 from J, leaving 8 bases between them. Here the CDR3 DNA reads TGTGCCAGCAGCCAAGATGTGGGGGACACTGAAGCTTTCTTT. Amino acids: CASSQDVGDTEAFF.

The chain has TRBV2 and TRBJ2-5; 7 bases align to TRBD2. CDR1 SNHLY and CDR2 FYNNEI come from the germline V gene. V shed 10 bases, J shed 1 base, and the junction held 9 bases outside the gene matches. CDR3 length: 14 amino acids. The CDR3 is CATTTSAGQETQYF. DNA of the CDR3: TGTGCCACCACTACTAGCGCCGGCCAAGAGACCCAGTACTTC. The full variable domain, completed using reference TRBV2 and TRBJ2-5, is EPEVTQTPSHQVTQMGQEVILRCVPISNHLYFYWYRQILGQKVEFLVSFYNNEISEKSEIFDDQFSVERPDGSNFTLKIRSTKLEDSAMYFCATTTSAGQETQYFGPGTRLLVL.

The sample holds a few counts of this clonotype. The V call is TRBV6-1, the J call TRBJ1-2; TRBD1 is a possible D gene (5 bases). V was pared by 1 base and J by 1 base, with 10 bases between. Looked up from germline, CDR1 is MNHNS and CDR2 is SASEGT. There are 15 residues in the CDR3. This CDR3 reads CASSEGRGYNYGYTF. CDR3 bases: TGTGCCAGCAGTGAAGGGCGGGGGTATAACTATGGCTACACCTTC.

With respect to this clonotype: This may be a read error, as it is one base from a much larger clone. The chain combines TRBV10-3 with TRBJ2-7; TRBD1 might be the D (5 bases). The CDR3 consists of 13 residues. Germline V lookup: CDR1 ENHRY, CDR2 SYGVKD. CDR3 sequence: CAISEDSHYEKYF. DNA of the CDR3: TGTGCCATCAGTGAAGACAGCCACTACGAGAAGTACTTC.

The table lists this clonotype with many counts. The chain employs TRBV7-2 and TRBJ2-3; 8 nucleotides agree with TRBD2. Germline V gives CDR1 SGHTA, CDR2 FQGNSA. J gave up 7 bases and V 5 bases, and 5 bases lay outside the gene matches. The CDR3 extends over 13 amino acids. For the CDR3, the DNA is TGTGCCAGCAGCCCGGGGGGGGGCAATACGCAGTATTTT. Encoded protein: CASSPGGGNTQYF.

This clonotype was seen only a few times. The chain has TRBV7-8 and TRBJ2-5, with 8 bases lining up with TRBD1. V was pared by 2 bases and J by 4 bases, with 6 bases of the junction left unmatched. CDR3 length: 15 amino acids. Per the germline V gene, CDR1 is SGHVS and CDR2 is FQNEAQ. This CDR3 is CASSLRQGLRETQYF. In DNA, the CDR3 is TGTGCCAGCAGCTTACGACAGGGGTTACGAGAGACCCAGTACTTC.

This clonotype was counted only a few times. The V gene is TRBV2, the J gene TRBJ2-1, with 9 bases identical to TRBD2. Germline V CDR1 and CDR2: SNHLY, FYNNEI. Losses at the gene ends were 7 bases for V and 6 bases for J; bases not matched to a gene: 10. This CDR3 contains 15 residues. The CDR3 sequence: CASIGASGVPNEQFF. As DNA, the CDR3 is TGTGCCAGCATCGGGGCTAGCGGGGTACCCAATGAGCAGTTCTTC. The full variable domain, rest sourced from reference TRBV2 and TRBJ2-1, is EPEVTQTPSHQVTQMGQEVILRCVPISNHLYFYWYRQILGQKVEFLVSFYNNEISEKSEIFDDQFSVERPDGSNFTLKIRSTKLEDSAMYFCASIGASGVPNEQFFGPGTRLTVL.

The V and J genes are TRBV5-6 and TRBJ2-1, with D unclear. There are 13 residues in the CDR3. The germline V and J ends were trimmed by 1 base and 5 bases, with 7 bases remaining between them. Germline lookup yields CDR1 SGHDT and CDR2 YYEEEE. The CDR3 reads CASSLLRDNEQFF. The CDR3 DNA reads TGTGCCAGCAGCTTGCTTAGGGACAATGAGCAGTTCTTC.

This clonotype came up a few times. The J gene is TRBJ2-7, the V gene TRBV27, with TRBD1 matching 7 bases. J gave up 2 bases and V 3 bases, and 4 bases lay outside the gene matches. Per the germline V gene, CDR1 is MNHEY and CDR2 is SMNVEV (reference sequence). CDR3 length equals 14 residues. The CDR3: CASSFRQGAYEQYF. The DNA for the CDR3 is TGTGCCAGCAGTTTCCGTCAGGGGGCCTACGAGCAGTACTTC.

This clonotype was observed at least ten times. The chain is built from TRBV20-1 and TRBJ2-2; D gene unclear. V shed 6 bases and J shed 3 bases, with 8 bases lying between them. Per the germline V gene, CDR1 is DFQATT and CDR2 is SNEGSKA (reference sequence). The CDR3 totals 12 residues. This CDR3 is CSAHQYTGELFF. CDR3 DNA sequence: TGCAGTGCCCATCAGTACACCGGGGAGCTGTTTTTT.

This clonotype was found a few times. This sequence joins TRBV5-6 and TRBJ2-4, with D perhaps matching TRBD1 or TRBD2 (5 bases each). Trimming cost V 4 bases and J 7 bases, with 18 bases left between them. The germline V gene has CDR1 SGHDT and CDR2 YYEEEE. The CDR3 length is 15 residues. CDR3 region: CASSPPGPGVNIQYF. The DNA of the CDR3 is TGTGCCAGCAGCCCACCGGGACCCGGGGTTAACATTCAGTACTTC.

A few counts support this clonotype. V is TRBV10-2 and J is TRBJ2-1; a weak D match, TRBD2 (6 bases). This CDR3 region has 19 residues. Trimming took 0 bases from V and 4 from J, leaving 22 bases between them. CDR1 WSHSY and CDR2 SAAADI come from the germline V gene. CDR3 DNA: TGCGCCAGCAGTGAGTCGCCCGCGGCACCTGGCGGGGTTTACAATGAGCAGTTCTTC. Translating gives CASSESPAAPGGVYNEQFF.

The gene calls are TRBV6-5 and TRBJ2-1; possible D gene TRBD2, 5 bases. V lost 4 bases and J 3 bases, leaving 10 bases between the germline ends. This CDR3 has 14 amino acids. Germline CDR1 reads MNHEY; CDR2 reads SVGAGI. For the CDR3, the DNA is TGTGCCAGCAGTTCCCCGGGGTTCTACAATGAGCAGTTCTTC. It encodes CASSSPGFYNEQFF.

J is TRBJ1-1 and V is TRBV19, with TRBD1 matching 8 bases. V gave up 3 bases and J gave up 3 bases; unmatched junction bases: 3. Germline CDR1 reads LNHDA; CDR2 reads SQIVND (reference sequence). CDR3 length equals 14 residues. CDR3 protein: CASSMDRAHTEAFF. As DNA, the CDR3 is TGTGCCAGTAGTATGGACAGGGCTCACACTGAAGCTTTCTTT.

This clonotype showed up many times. In DNA form, the CDR3 reads TGCGCCAGCAGCTTAGGTTCGACAGCGAACACTGAAGCTTTCTTT. It is translated as CASSLGSTANTEAFF. V is TRBV5-1 and J is TRBJ1-1, with D possibly TRBD1 on 5 matching bases. Germline lookup yields CDR1 SGHRS and CDR2 YFSETQ. The CDR3 loop spans 15 amino acids. V lost 2 bases and J 1 base, leaving 12 bases between the germline ends.